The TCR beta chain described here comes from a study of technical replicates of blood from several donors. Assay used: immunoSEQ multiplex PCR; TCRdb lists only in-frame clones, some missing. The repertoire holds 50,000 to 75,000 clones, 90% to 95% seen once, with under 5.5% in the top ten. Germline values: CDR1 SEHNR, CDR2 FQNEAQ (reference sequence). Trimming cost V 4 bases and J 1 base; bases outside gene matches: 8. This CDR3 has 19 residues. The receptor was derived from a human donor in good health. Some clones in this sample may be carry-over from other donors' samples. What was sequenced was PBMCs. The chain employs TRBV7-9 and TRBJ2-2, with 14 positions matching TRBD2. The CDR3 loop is CASSSPQGTSGGNTGELFF. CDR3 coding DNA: TGTGCCAGCAGCTCGCCCCAAGGGACTAGCGGGGGGAACACCGGGGAGCTGTTTTTT.